This T cell receptor beta chain came from a study of blood T cell repertoires in COVID-19. Overall study: Whether acute or convalescent, the COVID-19 samples came from the United States, Italy and Spain. From T cells, B-cell-depleted T cells, or PBMCs came the material, which was cDNA or gDNA.

Data came from immunoSEQ multiplex PCR; TCRdb stores just in-frame clones and leaves some out. In the table there are approximately 260,000 clones, over 75% of which are singletons. Trimming stripped 5 bases from V and 2 bases from J, with 15 bases between. Germline assignment: CDR1 SGHRS and CDR2 YFSETQ. This CDR3 region has 15 residues. This clone appeared many times. Sample: peripheral blood. The TCR was taken from a woman in her seventies with acute or convalescent COVID-19. The genes are TRBV5-1 and TRBJ2-3; D perhaps matches TRBD2 (5 bases). The CDR3 loop reads CASSQLGLPTDTQYF. The CDR3, as DNA: TGCGCCAGCAGTCAACTCGGACTGCCCACAGATACGCAGTATTTT.